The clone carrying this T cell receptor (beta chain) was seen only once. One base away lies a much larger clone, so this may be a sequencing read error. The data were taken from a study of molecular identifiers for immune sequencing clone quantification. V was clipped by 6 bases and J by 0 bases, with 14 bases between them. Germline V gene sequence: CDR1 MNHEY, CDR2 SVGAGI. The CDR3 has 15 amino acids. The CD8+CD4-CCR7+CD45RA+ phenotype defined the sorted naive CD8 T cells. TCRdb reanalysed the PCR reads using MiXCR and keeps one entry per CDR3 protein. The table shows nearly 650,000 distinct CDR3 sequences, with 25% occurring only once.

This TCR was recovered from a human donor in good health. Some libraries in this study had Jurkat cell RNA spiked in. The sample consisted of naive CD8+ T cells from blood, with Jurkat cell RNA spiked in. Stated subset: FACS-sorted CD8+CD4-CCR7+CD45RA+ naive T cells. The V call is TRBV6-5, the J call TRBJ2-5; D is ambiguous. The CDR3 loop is CASSQPGLDQETQYF. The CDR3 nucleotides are TGTGCCAGCAGCCAACCAGGTCTCGACCAAGAGACCCAGTACTTC.